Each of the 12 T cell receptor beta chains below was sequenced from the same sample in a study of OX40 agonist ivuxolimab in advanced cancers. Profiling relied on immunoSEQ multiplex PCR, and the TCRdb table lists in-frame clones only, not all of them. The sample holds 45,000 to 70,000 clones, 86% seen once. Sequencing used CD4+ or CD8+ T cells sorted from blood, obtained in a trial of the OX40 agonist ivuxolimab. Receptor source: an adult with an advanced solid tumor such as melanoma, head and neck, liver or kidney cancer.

The CDR3 loop reads CASRAGGYQPQHF. CDR3 bases: TGTGCCAGCAGGGCCGGGGGGTATCAGCCCCAGCATTTT. V usage is TRBV6-1 and J usage is TRBJ1-5, with a tentative D call TRBD1 (5 bases). This CDR3 has 13 amino acids. Between the trimmed V and J ends, which lost 6 bases and 5 bases, there was a span of 11 bases. CDR1 MNHNS and CDR2 SASEGT come from the germline V gene.

The CDR3 loop reads CASSPTGVNTEAFF. The CDR3 bases are TGTGCCAGCTCACCTACCGGGGTGAACACTGAAGCTTTCTTT. The rearrangement uses TRBV18 and TRBJ1-1; D is uncertain. Germline V CDR1 and CDR2: KGHSH, LQKENI. This CDR3 comprises 14 residues. Deletions cut 3 bases from V and 0 bases from J, with 8 bases between.

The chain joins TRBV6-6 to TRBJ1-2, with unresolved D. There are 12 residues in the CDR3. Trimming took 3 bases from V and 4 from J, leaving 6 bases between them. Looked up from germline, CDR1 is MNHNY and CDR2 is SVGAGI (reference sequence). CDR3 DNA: TGTGCCAGCAGTTATCAGCGCTATGGCTACACCTTC. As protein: CASSYQRYGYTF.

The CDR3 sequence: CSVGGNSYNEQFF. The CDR3 DNA follows: TGCAGCGTTGGTGGGAACTCCTACAATGAGCAGTTCTTC. This chain links TRBV29-1 with TRBJ2-1; D call uncertain. Germline assignment: CDR1 SQVTM and CDR2 ANQGSEA. V lost 4 bases, J lost 0 bases, and 7 bases lay in between. CDR3 length: 13 amino acids.

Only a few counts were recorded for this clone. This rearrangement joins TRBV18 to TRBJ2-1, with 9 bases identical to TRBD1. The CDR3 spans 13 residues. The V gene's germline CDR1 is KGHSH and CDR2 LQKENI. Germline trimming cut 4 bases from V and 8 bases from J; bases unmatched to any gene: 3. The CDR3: CASSLRTGDEQFF. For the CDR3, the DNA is TGTGCCAGCTCACTACGGACAGGGGATGAGCAGTTCTTC.

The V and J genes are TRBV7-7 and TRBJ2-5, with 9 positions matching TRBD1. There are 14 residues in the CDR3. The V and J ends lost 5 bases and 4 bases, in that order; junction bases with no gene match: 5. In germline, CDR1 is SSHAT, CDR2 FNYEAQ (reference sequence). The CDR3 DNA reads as TGTGCCAGCAGCCCCGGACAGGGGAGAGAGACCCAGTACTTC. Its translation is CASSPGQGRETQYF.

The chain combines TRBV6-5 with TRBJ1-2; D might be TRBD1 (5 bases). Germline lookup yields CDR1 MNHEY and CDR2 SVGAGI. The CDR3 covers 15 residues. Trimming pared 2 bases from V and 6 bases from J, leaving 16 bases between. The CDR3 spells CASSYRGTSLHGYTF. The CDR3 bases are TGTGCCAGCAGTTACAGGGGCACCTCCCTCCATGGCTACACCTTC.

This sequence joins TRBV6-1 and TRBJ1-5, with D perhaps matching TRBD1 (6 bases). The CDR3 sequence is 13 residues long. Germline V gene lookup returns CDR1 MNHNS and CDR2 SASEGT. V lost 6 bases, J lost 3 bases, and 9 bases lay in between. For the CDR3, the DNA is TGTGCCAGCAGCGGACAGCACAATCAGCCCCAGCATTTT. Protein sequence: CASSGQHNQPQHF.

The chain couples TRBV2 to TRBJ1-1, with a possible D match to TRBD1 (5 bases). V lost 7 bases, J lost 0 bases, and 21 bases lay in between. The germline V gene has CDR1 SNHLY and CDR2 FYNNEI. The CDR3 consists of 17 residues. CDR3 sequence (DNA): TGTGCCAGCACCCGAGGCAGGGAGATTTTTCTGAACACTGAAGCTTTCTTT. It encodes CASTRGREIFLNTEAFF.

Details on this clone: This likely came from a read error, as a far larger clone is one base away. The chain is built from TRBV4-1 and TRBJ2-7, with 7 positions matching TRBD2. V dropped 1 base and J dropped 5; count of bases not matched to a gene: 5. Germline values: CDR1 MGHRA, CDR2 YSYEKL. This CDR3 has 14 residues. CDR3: CASSQGRTSNEQYF. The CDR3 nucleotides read TGCGCCAGCAGCCAAGGCCGGACTAGTAACGAGCAGTACTTC.

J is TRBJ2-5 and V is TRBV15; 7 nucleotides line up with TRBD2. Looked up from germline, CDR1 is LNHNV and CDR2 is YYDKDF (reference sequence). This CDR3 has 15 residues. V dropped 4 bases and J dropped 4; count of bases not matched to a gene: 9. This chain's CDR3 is CATSISGTGGETQYF. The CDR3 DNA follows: TGTGCCACCAGCATCAGCGGGACCGGGGGAGAGACCCAGTACTTC.

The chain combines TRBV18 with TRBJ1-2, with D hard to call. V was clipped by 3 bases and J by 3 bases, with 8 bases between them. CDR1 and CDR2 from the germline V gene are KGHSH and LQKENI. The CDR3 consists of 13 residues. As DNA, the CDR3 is TGTGCCAGCTCACCGGCAGAAGACTATGGCTACACCTTC. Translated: CASSPAEDYGYTF. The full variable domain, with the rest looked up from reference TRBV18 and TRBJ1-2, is NAGVMQNPRHLVRRRGQEARLRCSPMKGHSHVYWYRQLPEEGLKFMVYLQKENIIDESGMPKERFSAEFPKEGPSILRIQQVVRGDSAAYFCASSPAEDYGYTFGSGTRLTVV.